This T cell receptor beta chain was found in a study of blood T cells in healthy people across ages. Sample-barcoded 5' priming and a J-beta primer mix drove a second PCR of roughly 6 to 12 cycles. Every cDNA was tagged by a template-switch adaptor with 12 random nucleotides. TCRdb ran MiXCR on the 5' RACE reads and lists one entry per CDR3 protein. The sample lists 600,000 or so distinct CDR3 sequences; approximately 30% were seen once. Germline lookup yields CDR1 LGHNT and CDR2 FRNRAP. This CDR3 contains 16 residues. Points on this clonotype: As yet, its antigen is unknown. The junction departs from the called germline gene at one end, perhaps through a read error.

Findings and caveats of the study: Donor CMV infection status was unknown, possibly confounding age-related changes in expanded clonotypes.

The source of this sequence is a woman older than 75 in good health. The chain couples TRBV12-5 to TRBJ1-4; no clear D. Sequenced material: blood. In DNA form, the CDR3 reads TGTGCTACTGGTTTGGTACTGCGAGGAAAGAATGAAAAACTGTTTTTT. Its translation is CATGLVLRGKNEKLFF.